This entry features one T cell receptor (beta chain) sequence. Which antigen it targets is not known. No much larger clonotype is one base removed from it; base qualities were not supplied. Sequences SGDLS (CDR1) and YYNGEE (CDR2) are obtained from the germline V gene. Measured from the cysteine to the phenylalanine, the CDR3 is 14 residues long. The CDR3 DNA has 42 bases and is translated from base 1. The junction shows trimming of 0 bases on V and 2 bases on J, plus 9 bases between the germline ends. This specimen belongs to a study of OX40 agonist ivuxolimab in advanced cancers. Turning to the overall study: The costimulatory receptor OX40 (CD134) was targeted by ivuxolimab, a fully human IgG2 agonistic monoclonal antibody. Of the approximately 53 patients in dose escalation, about 20 had hepatocellular carcinoma, about 15 had melanoma, 9 had renal cell carcinoma and 9 had head and neck cancer. Partial responses were achieved by three dose-escalation patients, of whom one had hepatocellular carcinoma and two had cutaneous melanoma. Patients were allowed to have had prior anti-PD-1, anti-PD-L1 or anti-CTLA-4 therapy, and around 37% of the dose-escalation patients had previously received checkpoint inhibitors. The point of sequencing TCRbeta in the periphery was to test whether ivuxolimab changed TCR sequence diversity and drove clonal T-cell expansion. The dose-escalation cohort was about 86% male with a mean age of about 60 years, ranging from about 20 to 85. Intravenous ivuxolimab was administered to patients every 2 weeks at six dose levels: 0.01, 0.1, 0.3, 1.5, 3 and 10 mg/kg. The monotherapy dose-escalation portion (N of about 49 patients) of the phase I ivuxolimab trial is reported in the paper. Beyond this particular receptor, the publication reports: After ivuxolimab, CD8+ T cells had more expanded clones than CD4+ T cells on average. At doses of 0.1 to 3.0 mg/kg, clonal expansion of both CD4+ and CD8+ T cells in blood was seen between baseline and week 6. In the 0.1-3.0 mg/kg groups, partial responders were among the patients with the lowest normalized peripheral clonal expansion, particularly in CD8+ T cells. The antigen specificity of the clonally expanded peripheral T cells was not determined. Low levels of normalized T-cell clonal expansion were also seen in some patients who did not respond.

Genomic DNA was isolated from the sorted cells so that the TCRbeta CDR3 region could be sequenced. TCRbeta CDR3 regions were sequenced using the immunoSEQ Assay. This immuneACCESS table, as held by TCRdb, lists in-frame sequences with V and J called but not all clones. Of the missing ones, under half trace to an unresolved V gene in checked studies; the others have no known cause. Present in this sample are some 34,000 clones, 88% of which were seen just once. 9.5% to 15% of the sample is held by the ten biggest clonotypes. The trial excluded patients who had a history of autoimmune disease or who were on systemic immunosuppression. Peripheral blood for TCR sequencing was collected from all dose cohorts at baseline, on cycle 4 day 1, and on cycle 7 day 1. Samples came from an open-label, multicenter, first-in-human phase I dose-escalation trial of ivuxolimab. Adults with locally advanced or metastatic melanoma, renal cell, hepatocellular, or head and neck squamous cell carcinoma were enrolled in the trial. Before TCR sequencing, CD4+ T cells and CD8+ T cells were sorted from peripheral blood as separate populations.

The clonotype was recovered from an adult with an advanced solid tumor such as melanoma, head and neck, liver or kidney cancer. Sequenced material: CD4+ or CD8+ T cells sorted from blood, taken in a trial of the OX40 agonist ivuxolimab. The sequence links TRBV9 to TRBJ2-7, with TRBD2 as a weak D call on 5 bases. The CDR3 corresponds to CASSVGGIAYEQYF. The nucleotides are TGTGCCAGCAGCGTAGGAGGGATAGCCTACGAGCAGTACTTC.